The 2 T cell receptor beta chains below come from one sample, sequenced in a study of CD8+ T cells in alopecia areata. Investigators isolated RNA and reverse transcribed it into cDNA to act as the sequencing template. Repertoires were generated with immunoSEQ multiplex PCR, while TCRdb's copy carries only in-frame clones and drops some. The sample comprises approximately 34,000 clones, around 59% of which are singletons, and approximately 40% rests with the top ten. The specimen was NKG2D-high CD8+ T cells sorted from blood. Source of these receptors: a human donor with alopecia areata.

This clone appeared a single time. The chain links TRBV4-3 to TRBJ2-7; the match to TRBD2 covers 7 bases. The germline CDR1 and CDR2 sequences are LGHNA and YSLEER. This CDR3 region has 18 residues. Trimming at V came to 4 bases and at J to 2 bases, leaving 17 bases not matched to a gene. The CDR3 loop reads CASSPVPYSGLQTYEQYF. DNA of the CDR3: TGCGCCAGCAGCCCCGTCCCGTATAGCGGGCTTCAGACCTACGAGCAGTACTTC.

The V gene is TRBV5-6, the J gene TRBJ2-3; the D gene is possibly TRBD2 (5 bases). The germline V gene has CDR1 SGHDT and CDR2 YYEEEE. Trimming left V 3 bases short and J 1 base short, with 6 bases between. The CDR3 length is 13 residues. In DNA, the CDR3 is TGTGCCAGCAGCTCGGAGGGCACAGATACGCAGTATTTT. Translating gives CASSSEGTDTQYF.